The clone carrying this TCR beta chain appeared once. Method: immunoSEQ multiplex PCR; TCRdb's copy keeps in-frame clones and lacks some. The table has 45,000 to 65,000 clones, under 80% seen once. This CDR3 has 13 amino acids. Germline V lookup: CDR1 MNHNS, CDR2 SASEGT. V was clipped by 2 bases and J by 10 bases, with 9 bases between them. The sort gate was single viable CD3+CD4+CD8-CD45RO+ cells for memory CD4+ T cells. This entry is derived from a study of memory CD4+ T cells and cytomegalovirus serostatus. The chain carries TRBV6-1 and TRBJ1-6; possible D gene TRBD1, 6 bases. The TCR sequence derives from an adult in good health and CMV-seronegative. The sample consisted of memory CD4+ T cells from blood. The CDR3: CASSEFRGSPLHF. CDR3 nucleotides: TGTGCCAGCAGTGAATTCAGGGGATCACCCCTCCACTTT.